Listed below are T cell receptor beta chains from one sample, sequenced in a study of CD8+CD57+ T cells in acquired aplastic anemia. TCRdb used MiXCR to reprocess the reads, holding one entry per CDR3 protein. The profile shows around 150,000 distinct CDR3 sequences, roughly 45% of them singletons. The sample taken for sequencing was sorted CD4+, CD8+, or CD8+CD57+ T cells (not recorded which) from PBMCs. These receptors originate from a human donor in good health. CDR3s include the opening cysteine and the closing phenylalanine or tryptophan. A D gene is named only where the DNA matches it firmly. Clone size is given for some rows only: seen once, a few or many times, or a class if the clone is expanded.

cdr3_length	v_call	j_call	clone_size	d_call	cdr3_nt	cdr3_aa
14	TRBV12-3/TRBV12-4	TRBJ2-3	-	-	TGTGCCAGCAGTTTAGGGGATATCACAGATACGCAGTATTTT	CASSLGDITDTQYF
12	TRBV29-1	TRBJ2-3	-	-	TGCAGCGTTGCGTTCCGGGCAGATACGCAGTATTTT	CSVAFRADTQYF
17	TRBV7-3	TRBJ2-7	-	TRBD2	TGTGCCAGCAGCTTGACGGGACTAGCTATTGGTGCCTACGAGCAGTACTTC	CASSLTGLAIGAYEQYF
12	TRBV2	TRBJ1-1	many	-	TGTGCCAGCTACTTTGAAGGGACTGAAGCTTTCTTT	CASYFEGTEAFF
12	TRBV10-3	TRBJ2-7	-	-	TGTGCCAGCAGTAACGGGGCCTACGAGCAGTACTTC	CASSNGAYEQYF
16	TRBV7-2	TRBJ2-2	many	TRBD2	TGTGCCAGCAGCCTTAGCGGGTCCCCGAACACCGGGGAGCTGTTTTTT	CASSLSGSPNTGELFF
13	TRBV5-1	TRBJ2-3	many	-	TGCGCCAGCAGCTTGAGATCGTTAGATACGCAGTATTTT	CASSLRSLDTQYF
14	TRBV15	TRBJ1-2	-	TRBD1	TGTGCCACCAGCAGTACAGGGGTGGACTATGGCTACACCTTC	CATSSTGVDYGYTF
12	TRBV20-1	TRBJ2-7	-	-	TGCAGTGCTAGAGTTCTAGCGTACGAGCAGTACTTC	CSARVLAYEQYF
13	TRBV28	TRBJ1-4	few	TRBD1	TGTGCCAGCAGTTCAGGACAGGAGGAAAAACTGTTTTTT	CASSSGQEEKLFF
15	TRBV19	TRBJ2-7	many	-	TGTGCCAGTAGTACCCCGGGGGCGCACACCTACGAGCAGTACTTC	CASSTPGAHTYEQYF
11	TRBV20-1	TRBJ1-2	many	TRBD1	TGCAGCCACAGGGGGCGCTTAGGCTACACCTTC	CSHRGRLGYTF
15	TRBV15	TRBJ2-3	-	TRBD2	TGTGCCACCAGCGGACTAGCGGGGAGCACAGATACGCAGTATTTT	CATSGLAGSTDTQYF
15	TRBV10-1	TRBJ2-7	-	-	TGCGCCAGCCAAGTGGGATTCGGCGGGGCCTACGAGCAGTACTTC	CASQVGFGGAYEQYF
14	TRBV11-2	TRBJ1-6	-	-	TGTGCCAGCAGCTTTGCCCTGGGAAATTCACCCCTCCACTTT	CASSFALGNSPLHF
13	TRBV2	TRBJ2-7	once	-	TGTGCCAGCGGCCGACAGCGGGCGTACGAGCAGTACTTC	CASGRQRAYEQYF
17	TRBV2	TRBJ2-3	-	-	TGTGCCAGCAGTGAGGGAGTCAGGATCCTTTACACAGATACGCAGTATTTT	CASSEGVRILYTDTQYF
15	TRBV20-1	TRBJ2-5	many	-	TGCAGTGCCTATGAGGTGACAGGAGCCAGGGAGACCCAGTACTTC	CSAYEVTGARETQYF
17	TRBV6-5	TRBJ2-6	few	-	TGTGCCAGCAGTTACTTGGATGGGAATTCTGGGGCCAACGTCCTGACTTTC	CASSYLDGNSGANVLTF
15	TRBV9	TRBJ1-5	-	-	TGTGCCAGCAGCGTAGGGGCAGGGAATGTTGAGCCCCAGCATTTT	CASSVGAGNVEPQHF
16	TRBV9	TRBJ1-6	-	-	TGTGCCAGCAGCCCTCGGTCCGACTCCTATAATTCACCCCTCCACTTT	CASSPRSDSYNSPLHF
13	TRBV7-8	TRBJ1-1	many	-	TGTGCCAGCAGCTCCGGAAGTAACACTGAAGCTTTCTTT	CASSSGSNTEAFF
14	TRBV6-2/TRBV6-3	TRBJ2-1	-	-	TGTGCCAGCAAAGTCAGGAACTCCTACAATGAGCGGTTCTTC	CASKVRNSYNERFF
13	TRBV5-5	TRBJ2-7	many	TRBD1	TGTGCCAGCAGCCGGGACAGGGTTCCCGAGCAGTACTTC	CASSRDRVPEQYF
13	TRBV19	TRBJ1-1	-	-	TGTGCCAGTAGTACGAGGGTATGGGCTGAAGCTTTCTTT	CASSTRVWAEAFF
15	TRBV24-1	TRBJ2-1	-	TRBD2	TGTGCCAGCAGCCAAGTAGCGGGGCATGACAATGAGCAGTTCTTC	CASSQVAGHDNEQFF
14	TRBV19	TRBJ1-2	many	TRBD1	TGTGCCAGTACCAGACAGGGGTCTAGCTATGGCTACACCTTC	CASTRQGSSYGYTF
16	TRBV5-4	TRBJ2-5	-	TRBD2	TGTGCCAGCAGCTCCAGGACTAGCGGGAGGGGGGAGACCCAGTACTTC	CASSSRTSGRGETQYF
15	TRBV27	TRBJ1-5	-	-	TGTGCCAGCAGTATGGGGGCAGGGAACAATCAGCCCCAGCATTTT	CASSMGAGNNQPQHF
15	TRBV20-1	TRBJ2-7	-	TRBD2	TGCAGTGCTAGACCTCCGGGACTAATTTCCCACGAGCGGTACTTC	CSARPPGLISHERYF
15	TRBV2	TRBJ1-6	many	TRBD1	TGTGCCAGCACTAAGGGACAGGGGTTAGGATCACCCCTCCACTTT	CASTKGQGLGSPLHF
12	TRBV28	TRBJ2-7	-	-	TGTGCCATCGGATGGACGACATACGAGCAGTACTTC	CAIGWTTYEQYF
13	TRBV29-1	TRBJ1-2	-	-	TGCAGCGTTGCGGACAGCTTGAACTATGGCTACACCTTC	CSVADSLNYGYTF
16	TRBV9	TRBJ2-7	once	-	TGTGCCAGCAGTGGATGGGACTCCTTGGGTTTCTACGAGCAGTACTTC	CASSGWDSLGFYEQYF
13	TRBV7-2	TRBJ2-2	-	-	TGTGCCAGCAGCTTACAAACATCCGGGGAGCTGTTTTTT	CASSLQTSGELFF
15	TRBV2	TRBJ2-1	many	-	TGTGCCAGCAGGTCCGTAGGAGCCCAATTCAATGAGCAGTTCTTC	CASRSVGAQFNEQFF